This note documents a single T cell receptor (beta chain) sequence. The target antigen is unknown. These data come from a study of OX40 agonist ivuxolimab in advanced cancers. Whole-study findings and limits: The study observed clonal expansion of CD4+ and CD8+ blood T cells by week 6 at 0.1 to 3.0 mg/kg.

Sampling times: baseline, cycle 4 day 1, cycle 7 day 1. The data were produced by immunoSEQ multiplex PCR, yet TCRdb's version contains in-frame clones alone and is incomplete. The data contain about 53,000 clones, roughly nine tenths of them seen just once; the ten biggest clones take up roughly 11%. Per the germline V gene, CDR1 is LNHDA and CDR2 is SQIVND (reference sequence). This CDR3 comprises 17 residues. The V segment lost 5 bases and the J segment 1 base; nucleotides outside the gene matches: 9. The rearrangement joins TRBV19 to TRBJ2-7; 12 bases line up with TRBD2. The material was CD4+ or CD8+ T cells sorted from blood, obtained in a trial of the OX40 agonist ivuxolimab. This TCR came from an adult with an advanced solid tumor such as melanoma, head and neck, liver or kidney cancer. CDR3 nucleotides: TGTGCCAGTAGTCCAAACCTCGGGACTAGCGGGTCCTACGAGCAGTACTTC. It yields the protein CASSPNLGTSGSYEQYF.